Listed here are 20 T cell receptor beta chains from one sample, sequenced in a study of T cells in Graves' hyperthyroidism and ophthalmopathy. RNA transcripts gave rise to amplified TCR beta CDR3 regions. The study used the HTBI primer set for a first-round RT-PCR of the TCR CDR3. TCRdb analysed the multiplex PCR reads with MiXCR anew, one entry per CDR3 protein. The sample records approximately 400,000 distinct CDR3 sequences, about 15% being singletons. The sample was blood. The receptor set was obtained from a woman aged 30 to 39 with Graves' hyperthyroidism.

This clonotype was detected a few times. Here the CDR3 DNA reads TGTGCCAGCAGTGAACAGACAGGTACAGATACGCAGTATTTT. It is translated as CASSEQTGTDTQYF. The V call is TRBV6-1, the J call TRBJ2-3; D is perhaps TRBD1 (6 bases). This CDR3 has 14 amino acids. The germline gives CDR1 MNHNS, CDR2 SASEGT. Trimming cost V 2 bases and J 3 bases, with 9 bases left between them.

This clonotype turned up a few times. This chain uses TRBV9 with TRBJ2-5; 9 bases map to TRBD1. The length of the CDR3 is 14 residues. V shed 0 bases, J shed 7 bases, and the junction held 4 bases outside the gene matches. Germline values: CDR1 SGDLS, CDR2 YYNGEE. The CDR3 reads CASSVEDRGSTQYF. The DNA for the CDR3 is TGTGCCAGCAGCGTAGAGGACAGGGGATCGACCCAGTACTTC.

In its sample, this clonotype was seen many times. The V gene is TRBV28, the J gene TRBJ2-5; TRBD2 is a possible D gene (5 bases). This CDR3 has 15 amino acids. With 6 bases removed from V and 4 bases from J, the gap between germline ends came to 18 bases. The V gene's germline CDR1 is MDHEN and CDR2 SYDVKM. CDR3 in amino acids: CASSTTPLEGETQYF. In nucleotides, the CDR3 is TGTGCCAGCAGCACCACCCCTCTAGAGGGAGAGACCCAGTACTTC. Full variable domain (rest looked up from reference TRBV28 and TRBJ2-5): DVKVTQSSRYLVKRTGEKVFLECVQDMDHENMFWYRQDPGLGLRLIYFSYDVKMKEKGDIPEGYSVSREKKERFSLILESASTNQTSMYLCASSTTPLEGETQYFGPGTRLLVL.

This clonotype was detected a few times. CDR3 in DNA: TGTGCCAGCCAAGCGGGAGCAAGCACAGATACGCAGTATTTT. Residues: CASQAGASTDTQYF. This chain joins TRBV19 and TRBJ2-3, with TRBD2 identical over 8 bases. V shed 9 bases and J 0 bases; nucleotides not matched to a gene: 5. Germline CDR1 and CDR2: LNHDA and SQIVND (reference sequence). This CDR3 is 14 amino acids long. The full variable domain, with the rest looked up from reference TRBV19 and TRBJ2-3, is DGGITQSPKYLFRKEGQNVTLSCEQNLNHDAMYWYRQDPGQGLRLIYYSQIVNDFQKGDIAEGYSVSREKKESFPLTVTSAQKNPTAFYLCASQAGASTDTQYFGPGTRLTVL.

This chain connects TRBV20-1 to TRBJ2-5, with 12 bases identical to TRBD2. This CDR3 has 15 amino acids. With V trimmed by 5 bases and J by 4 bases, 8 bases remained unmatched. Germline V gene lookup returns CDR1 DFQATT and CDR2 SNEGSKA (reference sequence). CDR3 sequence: CSAPYALAGGETQYF. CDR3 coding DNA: TGCAGTGCTCCATACGCACTAGCGGGAGGAGAGACCCAGTACTTC.

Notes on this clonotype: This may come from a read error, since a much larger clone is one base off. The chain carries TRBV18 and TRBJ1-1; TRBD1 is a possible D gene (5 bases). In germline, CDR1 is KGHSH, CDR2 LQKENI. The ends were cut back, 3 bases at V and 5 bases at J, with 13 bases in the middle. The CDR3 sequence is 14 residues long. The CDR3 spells CASSPGPMTTEAFF. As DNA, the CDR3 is TGTGCCAGCTCACCGGGACCTATGACAACTGAAGCTTTCTTT.

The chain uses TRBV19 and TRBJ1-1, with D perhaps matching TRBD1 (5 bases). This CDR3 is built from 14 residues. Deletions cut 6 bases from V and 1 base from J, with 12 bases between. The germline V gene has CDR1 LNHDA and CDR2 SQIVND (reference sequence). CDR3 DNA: TGTGCCAGTAGACCCCAGGGATGGAACACTGAAGCTTTCTTT. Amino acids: CASRPQGWNTEAFF.

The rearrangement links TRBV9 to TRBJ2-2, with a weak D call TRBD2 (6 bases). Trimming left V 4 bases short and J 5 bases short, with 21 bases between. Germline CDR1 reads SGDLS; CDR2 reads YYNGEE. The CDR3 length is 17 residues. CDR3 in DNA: TGTGCCAGCAGCTCGCGACTAACGGGAGTAGAGACCGGGGAGCTGTTTTTT. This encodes CASSSRLTGVETGELFF.

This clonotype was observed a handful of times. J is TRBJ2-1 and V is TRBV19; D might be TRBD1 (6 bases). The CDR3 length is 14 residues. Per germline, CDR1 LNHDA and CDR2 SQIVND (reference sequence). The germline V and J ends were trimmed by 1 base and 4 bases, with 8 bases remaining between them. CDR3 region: CASSIVDRYNEQFF. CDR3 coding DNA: TGTGCCAGTAGTATAGTAGACAGGTACAATGAGCAGTTCTTC.

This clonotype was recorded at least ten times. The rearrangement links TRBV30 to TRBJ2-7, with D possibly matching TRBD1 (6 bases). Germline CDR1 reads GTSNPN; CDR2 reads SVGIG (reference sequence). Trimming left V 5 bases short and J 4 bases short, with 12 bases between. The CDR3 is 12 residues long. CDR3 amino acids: CAWVVQGYEQYF. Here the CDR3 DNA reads TGTGCCTGGGTGGTACAGGGTTACGAGCAGTACTTC.

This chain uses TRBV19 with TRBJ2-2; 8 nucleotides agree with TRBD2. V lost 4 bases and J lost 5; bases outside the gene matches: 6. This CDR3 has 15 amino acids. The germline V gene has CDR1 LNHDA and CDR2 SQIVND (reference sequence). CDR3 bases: TGTGCCAGTAGTACGGGACTAGAATTTACCGGGGAGCTGTTTTTT. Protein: CASSTGLEFTGELFF. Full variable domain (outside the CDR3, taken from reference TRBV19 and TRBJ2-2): DGGITQSPKYLFRKEGQNVTLSCEQNLNHDAMYWYRQDPGQGLRLIYYSQIVNDFQKGDIAEGYSVSREKKESFPLTVTSAQKNPTAFYLCASSTGLEFTGELFFGEGSRLTVL.

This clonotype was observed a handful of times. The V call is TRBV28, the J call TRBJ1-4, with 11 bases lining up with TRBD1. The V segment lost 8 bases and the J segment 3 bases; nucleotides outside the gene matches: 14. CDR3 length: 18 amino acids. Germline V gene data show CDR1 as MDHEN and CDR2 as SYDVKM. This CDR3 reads CASCRTGGFIIANEKLFF. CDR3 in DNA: TGTGCCAGCTGCAGGACAGGGGGCTTTATTATAGCTAATGAAAAACTGTTTTTT.

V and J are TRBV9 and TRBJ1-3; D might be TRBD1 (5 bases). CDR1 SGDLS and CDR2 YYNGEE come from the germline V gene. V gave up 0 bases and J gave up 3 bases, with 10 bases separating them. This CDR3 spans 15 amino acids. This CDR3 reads CASSVAGGDGNTIYF. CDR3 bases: TGTGCCAGCAGCGTAGCTGGGGGGGATGGAAACACCATATATTTT.

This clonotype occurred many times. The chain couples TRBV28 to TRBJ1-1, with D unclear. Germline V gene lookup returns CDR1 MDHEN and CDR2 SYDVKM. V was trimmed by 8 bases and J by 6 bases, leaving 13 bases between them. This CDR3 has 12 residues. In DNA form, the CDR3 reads TGTGCCAGCGCCGTCCCGTGGGCTGAAGCTTTCTTT. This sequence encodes CASAVPWAEAFF.

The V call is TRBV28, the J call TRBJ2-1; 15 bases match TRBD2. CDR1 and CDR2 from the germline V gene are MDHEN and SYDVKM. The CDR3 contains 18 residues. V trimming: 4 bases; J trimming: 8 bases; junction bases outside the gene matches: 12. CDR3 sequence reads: CASSSTGTSGRLGDEQFF. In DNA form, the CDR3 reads TGTGCCAGCAGTTCGACCGGGACTAGCGGGAGGCTCGGTGATGAGCAGTTCTTC.

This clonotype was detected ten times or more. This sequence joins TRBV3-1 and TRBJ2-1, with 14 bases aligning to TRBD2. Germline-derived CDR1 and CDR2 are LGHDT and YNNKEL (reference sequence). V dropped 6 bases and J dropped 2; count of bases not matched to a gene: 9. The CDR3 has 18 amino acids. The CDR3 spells CASSPLTSGRGTYNEQFF. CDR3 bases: TGTGCCAGCAGTCCACTGACTAGCGGGAGGGGGACCTACAATGAGCAGTTCTTC.

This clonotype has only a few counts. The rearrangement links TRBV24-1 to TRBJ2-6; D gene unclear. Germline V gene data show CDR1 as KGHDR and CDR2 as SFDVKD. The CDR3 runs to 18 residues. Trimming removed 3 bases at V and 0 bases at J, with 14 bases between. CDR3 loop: CATSDPPGRISGANVLTF. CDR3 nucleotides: TGTGCCACCAGTGATCCCCCTGGACGGATCTCTGGGGCCAACGTCCTGACTTTC.

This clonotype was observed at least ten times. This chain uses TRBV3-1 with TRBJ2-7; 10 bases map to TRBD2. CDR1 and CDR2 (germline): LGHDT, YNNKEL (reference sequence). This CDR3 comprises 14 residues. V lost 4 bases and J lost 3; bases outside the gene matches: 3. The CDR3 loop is CASSLAGGIYEQYF. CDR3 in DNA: TGTGCCAGCAGCCTAGCGGGGGGCATCTACGAGCAGTACTTC.

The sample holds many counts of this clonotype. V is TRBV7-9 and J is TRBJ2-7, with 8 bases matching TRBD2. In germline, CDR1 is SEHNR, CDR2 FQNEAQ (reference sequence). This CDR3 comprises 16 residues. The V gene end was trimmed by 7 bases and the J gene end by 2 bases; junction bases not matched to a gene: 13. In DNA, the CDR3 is TGTGCCAGCAACCACGGGAGGGACAATGGCCCCTACGAGCAGTACTTC. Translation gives CASNHGRDNGPYEQYF.

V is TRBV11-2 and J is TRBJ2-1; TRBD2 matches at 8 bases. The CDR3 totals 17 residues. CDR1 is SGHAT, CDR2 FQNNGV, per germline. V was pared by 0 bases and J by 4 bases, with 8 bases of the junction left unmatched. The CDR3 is CASSLDFAGGLYNEQFF. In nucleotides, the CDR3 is TGTGCCAGCAGCTTAGATTTCGCGGGAGGACTATACAATGAGCAGTTCTTC.